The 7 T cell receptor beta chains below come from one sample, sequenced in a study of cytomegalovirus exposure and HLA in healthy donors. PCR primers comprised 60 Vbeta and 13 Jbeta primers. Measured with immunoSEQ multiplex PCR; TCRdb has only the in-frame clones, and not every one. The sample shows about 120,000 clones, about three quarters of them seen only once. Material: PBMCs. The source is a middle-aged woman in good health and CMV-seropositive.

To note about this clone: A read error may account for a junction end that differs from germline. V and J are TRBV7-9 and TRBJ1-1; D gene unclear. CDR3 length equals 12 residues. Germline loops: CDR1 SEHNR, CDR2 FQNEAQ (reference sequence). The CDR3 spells CSSSLTRTEAFF. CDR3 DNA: TGTTCCAGCAGCTTGACGAGGACTGAAGCTTTCTTT.

In DNA form, the CDR3 reads TGTGCAAGTCGCTTATCCGAGGATGAGCAGTTCTTC. Its protein product is CASRLSEDEQFF. The chain employs TRBV12-2 and TRBJ2-1; the table calls TRBD2, which could not be checked here. TRBV12-2 is a pseudogene. The CDR3 totals 12 residues.

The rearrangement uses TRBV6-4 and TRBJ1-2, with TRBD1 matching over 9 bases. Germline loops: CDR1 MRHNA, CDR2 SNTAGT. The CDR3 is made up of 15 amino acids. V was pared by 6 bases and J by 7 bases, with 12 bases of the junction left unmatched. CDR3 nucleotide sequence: TGTGCCAGCAGGCCTGTGGGGACAGGGTCGAGTGGCTACACCTTC. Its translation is CASRPVGTGSSGYTF.

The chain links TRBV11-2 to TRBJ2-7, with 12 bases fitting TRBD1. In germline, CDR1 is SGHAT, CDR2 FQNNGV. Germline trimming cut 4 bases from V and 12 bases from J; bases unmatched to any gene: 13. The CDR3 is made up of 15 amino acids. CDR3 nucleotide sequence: TGTGCCAGCAGCTCATGGGACAGGGGGCCCTCATTTGGGTACTTC. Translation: CASSSWDRGPSFGYF.

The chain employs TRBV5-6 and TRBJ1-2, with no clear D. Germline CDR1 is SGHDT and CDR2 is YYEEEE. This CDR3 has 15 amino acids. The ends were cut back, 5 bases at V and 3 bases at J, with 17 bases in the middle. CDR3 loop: CASSPVPAGHYGYTF. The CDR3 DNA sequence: TGTGCCAGCAGTCCTGTCCCAGCGGGCCACTATGGCTACACCTTC.

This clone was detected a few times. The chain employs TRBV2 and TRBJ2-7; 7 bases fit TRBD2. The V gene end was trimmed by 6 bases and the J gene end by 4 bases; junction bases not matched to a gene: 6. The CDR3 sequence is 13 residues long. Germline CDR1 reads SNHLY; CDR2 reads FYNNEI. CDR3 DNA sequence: TGTGCCAGCAGCCTTGAAGCGGGGTACGAGCAGTACTTC. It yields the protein CASSLEAGYEQYF.

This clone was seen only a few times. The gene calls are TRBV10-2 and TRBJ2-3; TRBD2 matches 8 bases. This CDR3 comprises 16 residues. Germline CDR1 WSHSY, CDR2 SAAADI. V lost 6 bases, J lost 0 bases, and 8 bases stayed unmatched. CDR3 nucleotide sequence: TGCGCCAGCAGGTGGGGTAGCGGGGTGAGCACAGATACGCAGTATTTT. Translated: CASRWGSGVSTDTQYF.